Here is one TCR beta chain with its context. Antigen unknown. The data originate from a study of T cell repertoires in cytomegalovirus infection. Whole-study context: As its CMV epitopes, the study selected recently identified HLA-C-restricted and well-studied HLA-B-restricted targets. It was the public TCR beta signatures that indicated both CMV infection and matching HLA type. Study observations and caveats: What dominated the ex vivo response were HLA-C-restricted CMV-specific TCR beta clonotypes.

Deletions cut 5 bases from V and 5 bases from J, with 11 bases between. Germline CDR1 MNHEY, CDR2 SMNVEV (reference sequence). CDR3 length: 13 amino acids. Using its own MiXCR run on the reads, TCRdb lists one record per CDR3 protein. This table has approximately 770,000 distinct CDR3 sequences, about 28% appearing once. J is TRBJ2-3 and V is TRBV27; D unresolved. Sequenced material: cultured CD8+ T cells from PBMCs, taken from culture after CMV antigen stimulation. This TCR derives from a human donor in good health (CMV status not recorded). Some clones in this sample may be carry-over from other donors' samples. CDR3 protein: CASSVYFRDTQYF. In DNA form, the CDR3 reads TGTGCCAGCAGTGTTTATTTTCGAGATACGCAGTATTTT.